This TCR beta chain emerged from a study of blood T cell repertoires in COVID-19. In the original processing: Estimates of nucleated cell counts were drawn from the amplification of reference gene primers. TCRdb keeps only in-frame clones here, not all; method: immunoSEQ multiplex PCR. V and J calls and clone size are as listed in that table; D and trimming were resolved from the DNA. The sample lists fewer than 150,000 clones, 86% seen once, with approximately 20% in the top ten. Trimming removed 3 bases from V and 4 bases from J, with 10 bases in between. The germline V gene has CDR1 WSHSY and CDR2 SAAADI. This CDR3 is built from 14 residues.

The sequence was obtained from a woman aged 45-60 years who had recovered from COVID-19. This sequence joins TRBV10-2 and TRBJ2-1, with a tentative D call TRBD2 (6 bases). The sample taken for sequencing was peripheral blood. The CDR3 DNA sequence: TGCGCCAGCAGTGATAACGGGGGTTACAATGAGCAGTTCTTC. Protein sequence: CASSDNGGYNEQFF.